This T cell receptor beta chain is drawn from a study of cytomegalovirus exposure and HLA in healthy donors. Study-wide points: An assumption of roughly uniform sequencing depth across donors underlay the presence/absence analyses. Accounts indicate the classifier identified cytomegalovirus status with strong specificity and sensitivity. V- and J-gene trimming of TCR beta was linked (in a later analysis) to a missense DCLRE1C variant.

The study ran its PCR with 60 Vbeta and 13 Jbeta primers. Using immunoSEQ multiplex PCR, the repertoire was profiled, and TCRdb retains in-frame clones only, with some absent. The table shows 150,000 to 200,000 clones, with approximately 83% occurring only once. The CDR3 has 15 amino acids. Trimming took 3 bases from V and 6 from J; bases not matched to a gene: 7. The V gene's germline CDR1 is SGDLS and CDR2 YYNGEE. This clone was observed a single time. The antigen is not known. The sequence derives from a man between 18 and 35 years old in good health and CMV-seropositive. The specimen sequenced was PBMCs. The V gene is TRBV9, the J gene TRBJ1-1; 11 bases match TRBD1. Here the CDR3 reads CASSARGGQGAEAFF. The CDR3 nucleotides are TGTGCCAGCAGCGCCCGTGGGGGACAGGGGGCTGAAGCTTTCTTT.